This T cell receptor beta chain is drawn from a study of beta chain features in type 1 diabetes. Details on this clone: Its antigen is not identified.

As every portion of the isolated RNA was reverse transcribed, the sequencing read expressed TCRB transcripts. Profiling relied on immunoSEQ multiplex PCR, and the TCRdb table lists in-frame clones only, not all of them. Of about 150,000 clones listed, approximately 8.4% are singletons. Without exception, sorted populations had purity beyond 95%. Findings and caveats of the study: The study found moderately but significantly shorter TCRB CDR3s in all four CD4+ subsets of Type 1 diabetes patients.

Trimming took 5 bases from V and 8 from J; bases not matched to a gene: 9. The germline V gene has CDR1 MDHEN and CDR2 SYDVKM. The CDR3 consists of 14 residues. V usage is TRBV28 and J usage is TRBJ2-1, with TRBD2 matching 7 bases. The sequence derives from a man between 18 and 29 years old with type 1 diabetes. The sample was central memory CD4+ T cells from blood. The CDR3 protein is CASSPSGGAHEQFF. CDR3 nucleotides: TGTGCCAGCAGTCCATCGGGGGGAGCCCATGAGCAGTTCTTC.